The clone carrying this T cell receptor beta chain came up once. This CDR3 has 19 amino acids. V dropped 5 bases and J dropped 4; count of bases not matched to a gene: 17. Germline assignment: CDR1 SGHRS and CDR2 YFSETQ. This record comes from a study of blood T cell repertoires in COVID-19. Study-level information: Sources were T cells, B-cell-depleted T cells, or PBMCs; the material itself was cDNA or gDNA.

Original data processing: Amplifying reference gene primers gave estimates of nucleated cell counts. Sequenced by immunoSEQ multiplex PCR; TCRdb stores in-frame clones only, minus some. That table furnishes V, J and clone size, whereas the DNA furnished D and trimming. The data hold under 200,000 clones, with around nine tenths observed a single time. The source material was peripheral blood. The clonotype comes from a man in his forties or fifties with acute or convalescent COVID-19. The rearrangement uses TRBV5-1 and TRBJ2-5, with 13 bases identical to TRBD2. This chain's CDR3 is CASRGLAGSDEVGGETQYF. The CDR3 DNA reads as TGCGCCAGCAGGGGACTAGCGGGGAGTGACGAGGTCGGAGGAGAGACCCAGTACTTC.